The 11 T cell receptor beta chains below were found in one sample sequenced in a study of CXCR3-negative and CXCR3-positive naive CD8 T cells (dated by TCRdb to between 2017 and 2020). These receptors lack a known antigen. General findings and caveats noted by the study authors: TRB CDR3s from CXCR3-positive naive cells showed higher hydrophobicity (lower Kidera factor 4), lower energy, and higher strength and volume indices than CXCR3-negative naive cells.

The reads were generated on a NextSeq 550. The Human TCR Profiling Kit (MiLaboratory) was used to prepare UMI-labeled 5' RACE TRB cDNA libraries. Once TCRdb had reprocessed the reads, it stored one entry per CDR3 protein sequence and supplied no DNA. The table for this sample lists approximately 6,900 distinct CDR3 sequences. Jointly, the top ten make up around 1.5% of the sample. The specimen was naive CXCR3+ CD8+ T cells from blood. The sample's cell subset or site label is to be understood as: CD45RO-CCR7+CD27+CD95- naive CD8+ T cells expressing CXCR3 (TNR3+). These TCRs come from a human donor in good health. Some clones in this sample may be carry-over from other donors' samples.

Considering frequency, this clonotype is medium-sized. The V gene is TRBV2, the J gene TRBJ2-7. The CDR3 length is 15 residues. Germline V gives CDR1 SNHLY, CDR2 FYNNEI. CDR3 protein: CASSEAPGSAYEQYF.

This clonotype counts as medium-sized by frequency. V is TRBV5-1 and J is TRBJ2-5. CDR1 and CDR2 from the germline V gene are SGHRS and YFSETQ. The CDR3 is made up of 15 amino acids. CDR3 sequence: CASSLVQGNQETQYF.

The chain recombines TRBV13 with TRBJ2-3; the TRBD1 assignment by TCRdb is unverifiable without DNA. Germline assignment: CDR1 PRHDT and CDR2 FYEKMQ (reference sequence). The CDR3 length is 17 residues. Here the CDR3 reads CASSQGRRGTPGDTQYF.

The chain couples TRBV10-3 to TRBJ2-7; absent DNA, TCRdb's TRBD2 call cannot be checked. There are 13 residues in the CDR3. From germline, CDR1 is ENHRY and CDR2 SYGVKD. The CDR3 loop reads CAIRGLADYEQYF.

Frequency places this clonotype as medium-sized. This rearrangement joins TRBV6-5 to TRBJ2-5. CDR3 size: 13 residues. CDR1 MNHEY and CDR2 SVGAGI come from the germline V gene. CDR3 residues: CASSYSAVETQYF.

The chain combines TRBV19 with TRBJ2-3; checking the TCRdb D call of TRBD2 is not possible without DNA. The length of the CDR3 is 15 residues. Germline CDR1 and CDR2: LNHDA and SQIVND (reference sequence). The CDR3 region is CASTASDSPGDTQYF.

The chain links TRBV27 to TRBJ2-4; the TCRdb call, TRBD2, lacks DNA for checking. This CDR3 is 14 amino acids long. Germline V gene lookup returns CDR1 MNHEY and CDR2 SMNVEV (reference sequence). Here the CDR3 reads CASKPQGSQNIQYF.

This clonotype is called medium-sized based on its frequency. V is TRBV20-1 and J is TRBJ2-1; with no DNA, the TCRdb D assignment of TRBD1 cannot be verified. CDR1 is DFQATT, CDR2 SNEGSKA, per germline (reference sequence). The CDR3 length is 13 residues. Here the CDR3 reads CSARSDSGNEQFF.

The chain uses TRBV7-3 and TRBJ2-1. The length of the CDR3 is 15 residues. CDR1 and CDR2 (germline): SGHTA, FQGTGA. The CDR3: CASSLSGVGYNEQFF.

Judged by frequency, this clonotype is medium-sized (0.01 to 0.1%). V is TRBV5-1 and J is TRBJ2-3; TCRdb's D call of TRBD2 is untestable without DNA. This CDR3 has 15 residues. Germline CDR1 SGHRS, CDR2 YFSETQ. This chain's CDR3 is CASSRLAGHTDTQYF.

The genes are TRBV20-1 and TRBJ2-1; without DNA, the TCRdb call of TRBD2 cannot be checked. The CDR3 has 14 amino acids. Germline values: CDR1 DFQATT, CDR2 SNEGSKA (reference sequence). The CDR3 region is CSARSSGRQVEQFF.